Included here is one TCR beta chain sequence, with context. The record originates from a study of blood T cell repertoires in COVID-19. As for the study in general: PBMCs, B-cell-depleted T cells, or T cells provided the cDNA or gDNA that made up the material.

The CDR3 spans 14 residues. CDR1 is LGHNA and CDR2 is YSLEER in the germline V gene. Trimming pared 1 base from V and 4 bases from J, leaving 8 bases between. Source study methods: Using reference gene primer amplification, nucleated cell counts were estimated. Sequencing used immunoSEQ multiplex PCR; TCRdb keeps in-frame clones, though not all of them. V, J and clone size are taken as reported in that table, and D and trimming were inferred from the DNA itself. The top ten clones hold 2% to 2.5% of a sample with roughly 250,000 clones, roughly 90% of them seen once. This receptor was identified in a woman aged 40 to 50 who had recovered from COVID-19. Sequencing was performed on peripheral blood. The chain links TRBV4-3 to TRBJ1-3; D is undetermined. CDR3: CASSQGSVGNTIYF. CDR3 nucleotides: TGCGCCAGCAGCCAAGGCAGTGTGGGAAACACCATATATTTT.